This record concerns one TCR beta chain sequence. Its antigen specificity is not known. The input lacks base qualities; no much larger clone sits a single base away. For CDR1 and CDR2, the germline V gene lists SGHTA and FQGTGA. The CDR3 numbers 13 residues from cysteine through phenylalanine. Solely the CDR3 DNA is kept, with 39 bases framed from the first base. For this chain, trimming is 4 bases at the V end and 6 bases at the J end, and the number of junction bases without a gene match is 1. The cohort consisted of 600 to 700 healthy bone marrow donors. At the time of sampling, every cohort member was nominally healthy, though immune exposures that went unrecorded were likely present. The donor was CMV seropositive and belonged to the group of 250 to 350 seropositive cohort members. A peripheral blood sample was provided by each donor, and peripheral blood mononuclear cells were used for TCR beta sequencing. Genomic DNA was extracted from the blood cell samples with the Qiagen DNeasy Blood Extraction Kit.

Library preparation employed the immunoSEQ multiplex PCR assay. For the multiplex PCR, a mixture combining 60 forward primers for TCR Vbeta segments and 13 reverse primers for TCR Jbeta segments was used. A multiplex PCR assay on genomic DNA amplified the CDR3 region of rearranged TCR beta genes. The Illumina HiSeq System was used to sequence the amplified TCR beta libraries as 87-base-pair reads. The source study handled its data this way. Across the 500 to 850 repertoires, a later analysis counted approximately 83 million unique TCR beta chains, 9.5 million to 12 million of which were shared by at least two donors. Raw reads were error-corrected and collapsed into unique sequences with a nearest-neighbor algorithm that merged closely related sequences to remove PCR and sequencing errors. Alignment of CDR3 sequences to IMGT reference sequences was used to assign V, D and J gene segments. Each retained sequence needed at least a six-nucleotide match to both a V gene segment and a J gene segment. A rearrangement counted as productive if the CDR3 had no stop codons and remained in frame with V and J, and every other rearrangement counted as non-productive. Following IMGT convention, CDR3 was defined as the stretch from the second conserved V-encoded cysteine to the conserved J-encoded phenylalanine. Sequences without an unambiguous match to a single V gene segment were excluded from the earlier analysis of 450 to 750 of the donors. An earlier analysis of several hundred of the donors called V segments functional above 56.7% productive rearrangements and segregating when the between-donor standard deviation exceeded 5%. A statistical classification framework was built for diagnosing cytomegalovirus status from the catalog of TCR beta chain sequences. In a later analysis, TCR nucleotide sequences were compared against IMGT/GENE-DB human TR gene sequences so that V and J genes could be assigned. A later analysis assigned CDR3 sequences and most-parsimonious VDJ recombination scenarios with the TCRdist pipeline. In a later analysis, each TCR beta chain was defined by its CDR3 amino acid sequence together with its V-gene family, and reads lacking a unique V-gene family were excluded. In a later analysis, fewer than 650 highly shared, low-generation-probability nucleotide sequences were removed to address suspected cross-contamination and a sequencing artifact. For each public chain, a later analysis derived a clonal expansion index from normalized ranks of inferred template counts within each repertoire. In a later analysis, generation probabilities were computed using a VDJ recombination model fitted to out-of-frame rearrangements, and the results were checked against IGoR. In a later analysis, hypergeometric tests were used to score TCR-TCR, TCR-HLA and TCR-CMV co-occurrence, with a repertoire-size bias correction applied to TCR pairs. To estimate false discovery rates, a later analysis permuted the HLA or CMV assignments 20 times. In a later analysis, co-occurring TCRs were grouped with DBSCAN, and TCRdist sequence similarity was added when clustering was performed within HLA-allele-positive subsets. For co-occurrence clustering, repertoires with fewer than 30,000 or more than 120,000 public chains were excluded, along with several repertoires with anomalous nucleotide sharing. This immuneACCESS table, as held by TCRdb, lists in-frame sequences with V and J called but not all clones. Of the missing ones, under half trace to an unresolved V gene in checked studies; the others have no known cause. That table is the source of V, J and clone size, and D and trimming were worked out from the DNA. The sample has about 190,000 clones on record, around 81% of them singletons. The ten biggest clones cover about 1.9% of the sample.

These data come from a study of cytomegalovirus exposure and HLA in healthy donors (dated by TCRdb to 2016 to 2017). Background for the entire study: An earlier analysis of roughly 610 of the donors reported 250 to 350 Gb of sequence data and 117 million unique TCR beta sequences obtained from about 180 million T cells. Approximately 310 gigabases of sequencing data and approximately 93 million unique TCR sequences were included in an early release covering about 700 HLA-typed donors. The genetic ancestry cluster associated with self-reported Caucasian donors included 80% to 90% of the approximately 410 genotyped donors. The study was designed to test whether signatures of past pathogen exposure could be identified by cataloging public T cell receptors. The study profiled the T cell repertoires of around 700 subjects by immunosequencing and related them to cytomegalovirus serostatus. Besides the first cohort of roughly 640 subjects, a separate validation cohort made up of 90 to 150 different subjects was used. To predict cytomegalovirus infection status, the study brought together high-throughput TCR immunosequencing, statistical association of individual TCRs with disease status, and machine learning. A later analysis re-analyzed previously published TCR beta repertoires from approximately 700 donors and added high-resolution HLA genotyping to study TCR occurrence patterns. In the later analysis, no new phenotypic data were used to find candidate immune exposures; instead, reliance was placed on TCR beta sequences and their occurrence across donors. In an earlier analysis of a few hundred of the donors, high-throughput TCR beta sequencing was used to judge whether each TCR beta V gene segment behaved as functional or pseudogenic. Donor age, sex, ethnicity and CMV serostatus were collected together with the repertoire data. A later genetic analysis took genome-wide SNP genotypes for about three fifths of the roughly 700 donors and used that subset as a discovery cohort. All discovery cohort repertoires had been generated using a single sequencing platform. Class I and class II HLA loci were covered by the typing at four-digit resolution. The number of donors typed differed by locus, with roughly 629-640 for A, B, C, DRB1 and DQB1, more than 500 for DQA1, 600 to 610 for DPA1, and approximately 470 for DPB1. About five DR-DQ haplotypes were handled as single units for association and clustering, since linkage in the cohort was strong. Across roughly 420 genotyped donors of the cohort, an average of roughly 230,000 unique TCR beta nucleotide sequences per donor were sequenced, and roughly 20% of those sequences were non-productive.

Points the paper makes about the study in general: A further reported finding was that TCR beta sequences accurately predicted the HLA-A and HLA-B alleles for most subjects in the first cohort. A later analysis found that TCR association rates varied across HLA loci, with DRB1 alleles showing the most associated TCRs and HLA-C alleles the fewest. Linkage disequilibrium might explain the correlated functional status among segregating V segments, but an unknown experimental factor could not be ruled out. The earlier analysis of about 600 of the donors excluded roughly 16 rarely observed V segments, including chromosome 9 orphons, because counts were too low. According to a later analysis, most CMV-associated TCR beta chains appeared to be HLA-restricted, and the HLA associations seemed to be driven largely by CMV exposure. The classifier was reported to diagnose cytomegalovirus status with high specificity and sensitivity in both the original cohort and the validation cohort. In the study, 150 to 200 TCR beta chains were listed as associated with cytomegalovirus. In vitro tests confirmed that a few of the cytomegalovirus-associated TCR beta chains recognize cytomegalovirus antigens. The authors suggested that the approach could potentially be generalized to other disease states and immunological phenotypes. This cohort had only TCR beta chains sequenced, and the lack of alpha or paired-chain data limited which features could be detected. A later analysis associated 15,000 to 20,000 TCR beta sequences with specific HLA alleles at a false discovery rate of 0.05. Some IMGT-functional V segments, including TRBV6-2 and TRBV6-3, could not be distinguished by the 87-base-pair reads and were therefore excluded. Most TCR sequences were seen in very few donors, while some public TCRs were found in many individuals. According to a later genetic analysis, donors in an Asian-associated ancestry cluster had fewer N-insertions in productive TCRs than the approximately 610-donor mean. Presence/absence analyses assumed roughly uniform sequencing depth across donors, an assumption that may not hold. In a later analysis, HLA-associated TCR beta chains showed more clonal expansion and lower generation probabilities than non-associated chains that were equally common. For the cohort, immune exposure information was limited to CMV serostatus. When HLA alleles, especially DR and DQ, strongly co-occurred, TCR associations were difficult to assign to individual alleles. In a later genetic analysis, a missense DCLRE1C variant was associated with V-gene and J-gene trimming of TCR beta chains, and the association was replicated in an independent cohort. An earlier analysis of some 560 of the donors showed that most TCR beta V segments appeared in productive rearrangements either about 87% or about 30% of the time, which broadly matched IMGT annotations. Because HLA typing was unavailable for some donors at each locus, only the typed subset was used in association tests. A later analysis reported that several top co-occurrence clusters appeared linked to parvovirus B19, influenza, CMV and Epstein-Barr virus. A group of highly shared sequence variants was considered likely to be a technical artifact of the sequencing pipeline.

Sequencing was carried out using PBMCs. Recombination joined TRBV7-3 with TRBJ2-2; 8 junctional bases match TRBD2. This TCR was sampled from a woman aged 18-35 years in good health and CMV-seropositive. The sequenced DNA: TGTGCCAGCAGCTCGACTAGCGCCGGGGAGCTGTTTTTT. Its protein is CASSSTSAGELFF.